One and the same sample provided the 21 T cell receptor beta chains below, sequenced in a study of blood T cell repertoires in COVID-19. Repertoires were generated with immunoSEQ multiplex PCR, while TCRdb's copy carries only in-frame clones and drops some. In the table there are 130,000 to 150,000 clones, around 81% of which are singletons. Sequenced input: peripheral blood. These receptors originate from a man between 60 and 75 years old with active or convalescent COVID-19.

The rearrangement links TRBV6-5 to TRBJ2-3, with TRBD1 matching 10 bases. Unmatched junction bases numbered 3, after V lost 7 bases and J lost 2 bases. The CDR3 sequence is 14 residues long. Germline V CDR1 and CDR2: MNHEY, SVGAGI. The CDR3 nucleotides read TGTGCCAGCACAGACAGGGGGCACACAGATACGCAGTATTTT. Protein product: CASTDRGHTDTQYF.

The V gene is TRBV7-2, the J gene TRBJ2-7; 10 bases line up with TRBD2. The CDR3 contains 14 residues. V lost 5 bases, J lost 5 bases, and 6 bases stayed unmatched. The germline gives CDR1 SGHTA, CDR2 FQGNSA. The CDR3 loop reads CASSQLAGLNEQYF. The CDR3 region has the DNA TGTGCCAGCAGCCAACTAGCGGGGCTAAACGAGCAGTACTTC.

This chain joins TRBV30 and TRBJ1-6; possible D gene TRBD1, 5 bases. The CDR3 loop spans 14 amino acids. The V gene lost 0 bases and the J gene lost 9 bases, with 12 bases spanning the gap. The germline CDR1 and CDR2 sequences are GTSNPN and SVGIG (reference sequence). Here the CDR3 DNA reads TGTGCCTGGAGTGTACGGGCAGGGTTTTCACCCCTCCACTTT. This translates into CAWSVRAGFSPLHF. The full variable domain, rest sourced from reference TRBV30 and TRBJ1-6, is SQTIHQWPATLVQPVGSPLSLECTVEGTSNPNLYWYRQAAGRGLQLLFYSVGIGQISSEVPQNLSASRPQDRQFILSSKKLLLSDSGFYLCAWSVRAGFSPLHFGNGTRLTVT.

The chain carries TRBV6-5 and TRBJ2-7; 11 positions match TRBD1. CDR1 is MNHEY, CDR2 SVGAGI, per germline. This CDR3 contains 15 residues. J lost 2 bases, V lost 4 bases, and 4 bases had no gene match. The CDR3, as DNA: TGTGCCAGCAGTTCAGGGACAGGGGGGCCCTACGAGCAGTACTTC. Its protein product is CASSSGTGGPYEQYF.

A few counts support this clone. CDR3 amino acids: CASSRLGAGTDTQYF. In DNA form, the CDR3 reads TGTGCCAGCAGTCGTTTAGGGGCTGGCACAGATACGCAGTATTTT. J is TRBJ2-3 and V is TRBV2; weak D call: TRBD1 (5 bases). This CDR3 is 15 amino acids long. Trimming took off 5 bases at V and 1 base at J, with 13 bases between the two ends. Germline values: CDR1 SNHLY, CDR2 FYNNEI.

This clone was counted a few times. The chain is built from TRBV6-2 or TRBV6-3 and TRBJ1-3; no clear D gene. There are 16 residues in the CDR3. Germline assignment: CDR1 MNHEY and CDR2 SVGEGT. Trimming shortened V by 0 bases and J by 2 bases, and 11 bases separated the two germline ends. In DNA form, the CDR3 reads TGTGCCAGCAGTTACTCGGACTCAAACCCTGGAAACACCATATATTTT. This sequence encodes CASSYSDSNPGNTIYF.

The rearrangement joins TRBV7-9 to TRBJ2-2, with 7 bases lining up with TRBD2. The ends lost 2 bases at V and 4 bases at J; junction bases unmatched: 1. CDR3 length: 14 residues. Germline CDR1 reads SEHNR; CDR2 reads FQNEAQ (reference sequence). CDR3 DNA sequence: TGTGCCAGCAGCTTAAGCGGGATCACCGGGGAGCTGTTTTTT. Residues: CASSLSGITGELFF.

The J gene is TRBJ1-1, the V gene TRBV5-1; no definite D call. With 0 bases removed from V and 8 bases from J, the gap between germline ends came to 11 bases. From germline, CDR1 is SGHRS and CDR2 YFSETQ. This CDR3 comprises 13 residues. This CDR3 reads CASSLVRGNEAFF. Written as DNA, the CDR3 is TGCGCCAGCAGCTTGGTTAGAGGGAACGAAGCTTTCTTT.

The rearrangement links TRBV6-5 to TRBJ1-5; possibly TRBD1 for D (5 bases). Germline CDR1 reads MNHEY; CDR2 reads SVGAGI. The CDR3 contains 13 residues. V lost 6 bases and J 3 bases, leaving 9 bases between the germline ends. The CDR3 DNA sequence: TGTGCCAGCAGGACAGCATACAATCAGCCCCAGCATTTT. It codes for CASRTAYNQPQHF.

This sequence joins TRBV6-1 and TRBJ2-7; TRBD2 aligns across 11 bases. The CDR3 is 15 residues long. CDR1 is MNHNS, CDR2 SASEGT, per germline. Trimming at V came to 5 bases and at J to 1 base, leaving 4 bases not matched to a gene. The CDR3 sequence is CASSPGLAGSYEQYF. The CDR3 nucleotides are TGTGCCAGCAGTCCCGGACTAGCGGGTTCCTACGAGCAGTACTTC.

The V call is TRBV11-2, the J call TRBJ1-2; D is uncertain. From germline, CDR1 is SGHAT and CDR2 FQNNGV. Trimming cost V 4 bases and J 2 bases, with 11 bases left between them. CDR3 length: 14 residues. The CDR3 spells CASSSLRGNYGYTF. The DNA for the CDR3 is TGTGCCAGCAGCTCCCTACGGGGAAACTATGGCTACACCTTC.

CDR3 amino acids: CASSTSWTSGRSGELFF. CDR3 DNA: TGTGCCAGCAGCACATCCTGGACTAGCGGGAGATCGGGGGAGCTGTTTTTT. V gene TRBV7-9 combines with J gene TRBJ2-2, with TRBD2 matching 13 bases. This CDR3 comprises 17 residues. V dropped 5 bases and J dropped 8; count of bases not matched to a gene: 11. CDR1 SEHNR and CDR2 FQNEAQ come from the germline V gene (reference sequence).

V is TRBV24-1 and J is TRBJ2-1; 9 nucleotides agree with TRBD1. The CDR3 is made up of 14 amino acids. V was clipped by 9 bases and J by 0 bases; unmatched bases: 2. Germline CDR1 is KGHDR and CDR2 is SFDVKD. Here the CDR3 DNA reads TGTGCCACCGGGGGACAGGGCTCCTACAATGAGCAGTTCTTC. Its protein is CATGGQGSYNEQFF.

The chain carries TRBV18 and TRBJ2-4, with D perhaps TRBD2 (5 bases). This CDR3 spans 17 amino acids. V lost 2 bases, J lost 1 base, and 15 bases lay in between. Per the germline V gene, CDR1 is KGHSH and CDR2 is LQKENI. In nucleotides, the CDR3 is TGTGCCAGCTCACCAGGATCTGGACTCGGGGCCAAAAACATTCAGTACTTC. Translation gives CASSPGSGLGAKNIQYF.

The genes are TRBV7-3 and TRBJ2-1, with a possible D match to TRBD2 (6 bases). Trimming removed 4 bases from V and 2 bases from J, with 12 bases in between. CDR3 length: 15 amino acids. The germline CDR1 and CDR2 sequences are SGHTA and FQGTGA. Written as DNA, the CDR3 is TGTGCCAGCAGCTCCCTGACTAGGACCTACAATGAGCAGTTCTTC. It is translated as CASSSLTRTYNEQFF.

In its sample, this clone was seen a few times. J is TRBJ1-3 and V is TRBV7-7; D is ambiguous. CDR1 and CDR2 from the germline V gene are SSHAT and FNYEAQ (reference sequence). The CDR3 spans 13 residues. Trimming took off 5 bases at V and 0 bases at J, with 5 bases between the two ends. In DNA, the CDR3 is TGTGCCAGCAGCCCGGGCTCTGGAAACACCATATATTTT. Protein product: CASSPGSGNTIYF. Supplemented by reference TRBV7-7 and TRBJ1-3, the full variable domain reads GAGVSQSPRYKVTKRGQDVTLRCDPISSHATLYWYQQALGQGPEFLTYFNYEAQPDKSGLPSDRFSAERPEGSISTLTIQRTEQRDSAMYRCASSPGSGNTIYFGEGSWLTVV.

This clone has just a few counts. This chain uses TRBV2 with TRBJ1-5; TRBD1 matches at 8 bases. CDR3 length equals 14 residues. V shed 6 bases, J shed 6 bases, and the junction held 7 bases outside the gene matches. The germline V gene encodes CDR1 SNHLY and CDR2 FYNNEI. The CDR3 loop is CASRLQGGGQPQHF. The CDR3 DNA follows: TGTGCCAGCAGGCTACAGGGGGGAGGTCAGCCCCAGCATTTT.

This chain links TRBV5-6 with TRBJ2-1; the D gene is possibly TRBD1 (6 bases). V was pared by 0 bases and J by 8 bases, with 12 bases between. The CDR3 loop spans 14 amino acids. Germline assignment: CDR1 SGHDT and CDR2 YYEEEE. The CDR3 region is CASSLGQGYHEQFF. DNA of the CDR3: TGTGCCAGCAGCTTGGGCCAGGGGTACCATGAGCAGTTCTTC.

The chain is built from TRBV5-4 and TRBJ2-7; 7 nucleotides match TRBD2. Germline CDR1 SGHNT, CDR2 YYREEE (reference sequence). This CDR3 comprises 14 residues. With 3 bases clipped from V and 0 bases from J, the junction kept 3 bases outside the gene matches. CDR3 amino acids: CASSWGGPSYEQYF. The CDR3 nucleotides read TGTGCCAGCAGCTGGGGGGGACCCTCCTACGAGCAGTACTTC.

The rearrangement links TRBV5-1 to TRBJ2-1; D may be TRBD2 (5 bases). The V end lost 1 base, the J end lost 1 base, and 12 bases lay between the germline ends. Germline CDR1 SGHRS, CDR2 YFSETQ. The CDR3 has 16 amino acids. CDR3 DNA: TGCGCCAGCAGCTTGTCGACCCGCGGGTCCTACAATGAGCAGTTCTTC. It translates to CASSLSTRGSYNEQFF.

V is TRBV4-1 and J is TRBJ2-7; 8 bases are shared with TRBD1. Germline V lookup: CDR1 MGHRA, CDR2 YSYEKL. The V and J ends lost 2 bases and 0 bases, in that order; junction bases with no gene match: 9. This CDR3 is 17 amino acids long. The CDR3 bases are TGCGCCAGCAGCCAAATCGACAGGGGCACATACTCCTACGAGCAGTACTTC. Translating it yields CASSQIDRGTYSYEQYF.